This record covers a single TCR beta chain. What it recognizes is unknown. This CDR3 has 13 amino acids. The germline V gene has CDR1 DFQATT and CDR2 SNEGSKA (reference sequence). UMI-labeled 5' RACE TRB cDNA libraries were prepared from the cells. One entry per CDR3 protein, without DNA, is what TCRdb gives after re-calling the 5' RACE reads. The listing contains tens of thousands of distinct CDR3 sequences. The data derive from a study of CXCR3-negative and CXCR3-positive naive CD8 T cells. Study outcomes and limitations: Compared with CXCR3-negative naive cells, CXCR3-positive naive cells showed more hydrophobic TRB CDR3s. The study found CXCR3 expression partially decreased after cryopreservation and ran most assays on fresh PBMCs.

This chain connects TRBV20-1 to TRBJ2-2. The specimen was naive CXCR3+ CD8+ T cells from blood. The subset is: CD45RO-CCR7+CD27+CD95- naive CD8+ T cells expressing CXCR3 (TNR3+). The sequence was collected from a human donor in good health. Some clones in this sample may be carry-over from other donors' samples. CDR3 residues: CSARGIGAGELFF.